The sequence of this T cell receptor (beta chain) was determined in a study of blood T cell repertoires in COVID-19. The overall study: Sample material is recorded as cDNA or gDNA derived from T cells, B-cell-depleted T cells, or PBMCs.

Trimming took 5 bases from V and 2 from J; bases not matched to a gene: 7. Per germline, CDR1 SGHNT and CDR2 YYREEE (reference sequence). This CDR3 is 16 amino acids long. Under the authors' procedure: Nucleated cell counts were estimated from reference gene primer amplification. The protocol was immunoSEQ multiplex PCR, while the TCRdb copy is restricted to in-frame clones and leaves out a portion. V, J and clone size were drawn from that table, and D and trimming were deduced from the DNA. The repertoire includes some 58,000 clones, roughly three quarters of them detected once, and around 30% sits in the top ten.

This chain uses TRBV5-4 with TRBJ2-3; 11 bases are a match to TRBD2. The sequence derives from a human donor in a cohort sampled during active COVID-19. Sequenced material: peripheral blood. CDR3 in DNA: TGTGCCAGCAGGGGGGGACTAGCGGCCTACACAGATACGCAGTATTTT. It is translated as CASRGGLAAYTDTQYF.